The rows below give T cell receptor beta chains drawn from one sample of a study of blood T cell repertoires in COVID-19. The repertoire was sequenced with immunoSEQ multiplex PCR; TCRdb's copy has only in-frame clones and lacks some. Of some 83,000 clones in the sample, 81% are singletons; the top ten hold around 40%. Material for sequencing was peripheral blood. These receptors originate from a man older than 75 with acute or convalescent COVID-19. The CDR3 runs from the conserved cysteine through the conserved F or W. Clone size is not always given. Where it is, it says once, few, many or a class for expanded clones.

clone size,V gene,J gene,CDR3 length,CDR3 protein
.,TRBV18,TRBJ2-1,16,CASSPAGGSWAGEQFF
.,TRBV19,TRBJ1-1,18,CASSTRPGQGKGNVEAFF
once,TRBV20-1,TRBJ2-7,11,CSASSQYEQYF
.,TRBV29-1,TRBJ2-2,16,CSVGEAASDSTGELFF
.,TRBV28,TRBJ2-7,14,CASITSGFSYEQYF
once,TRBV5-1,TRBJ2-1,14,CASSGSKGVDEQFF
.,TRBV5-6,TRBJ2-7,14,CASSLEVRGYEQYF
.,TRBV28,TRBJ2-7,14,CASRSPGHSYEQYF
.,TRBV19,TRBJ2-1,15,CASSRRGTRGNEQFF
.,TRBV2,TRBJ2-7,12,CASTPGAYEQYF
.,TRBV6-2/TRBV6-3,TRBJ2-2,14,CASSPGTSTGELFF
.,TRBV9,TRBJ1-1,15,CASSREGHMNTEAFF
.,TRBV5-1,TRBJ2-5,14,CASSFRQSEETQYF
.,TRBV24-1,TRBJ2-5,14,CATSDSDGGETQYF
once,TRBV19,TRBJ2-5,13,CASGSGTQETQYF
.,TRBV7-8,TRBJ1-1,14,CASSQGHRNTEAFF
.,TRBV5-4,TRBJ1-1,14,CASRTGGAGTEAFF
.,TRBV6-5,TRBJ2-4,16,CASSSSGGLAKNIQYF
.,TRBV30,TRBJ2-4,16,CAWSGNTGVGKNIQYF
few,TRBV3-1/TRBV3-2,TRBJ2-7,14,CASSQVQTGHEQYF
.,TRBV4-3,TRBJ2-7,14,CASSQERLAYEQYF
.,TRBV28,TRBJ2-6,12,CASLSTSNVLTF
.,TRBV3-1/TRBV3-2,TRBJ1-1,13,CASSQDYGAEAFF
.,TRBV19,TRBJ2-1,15,CASSGGRSSYNKQFF
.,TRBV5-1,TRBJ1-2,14,CASSRGGLDYGYTF
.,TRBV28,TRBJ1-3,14,CASSSAGSGNTIYF
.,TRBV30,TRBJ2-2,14,CAWSVSQNTGELFF